Listed below are T cell receptor beta chains from one sample, sequenced in a study of cytomegalovirus exposure and HLA in healthy donors. Clones were read by immunoSEQ multiplex PCR, and TCRdb kept only the in-frame ones, dropping some. Seen here are over 150,000 clones, about 76% observed once, and the top ten hold approximately 7.7%. The sample was PBMCs. Receptors originate from a man aged 25 to 45 in good health and CMV-seropositive. Both conserved end residues are part of each CDR3.

>TRBV30|TRBJ2-5
CAWSKQGEETQYF
>TRBV4-1|TRBJ1-1
CASSPIRGASNEAFF
>TRBV5-1|TRBJ1-4
CASSFVPRTVSEKLFF
>TRBV4-1|TRBJ1-3
CASSHLPPLPSGNTIYF
>TRBV27|TRBJ1-5
CASSGQRNQPQHF
>TRBV6-1|TRBJ1-1
CASRTQGANTEAFF
>TRBV30|TRBJ1-1
CAWNTDLNTEAFF
>TRBV4-3|TRBJ1-1
CASSQDVAGRNTEAFF
>TRBV15|TRBJ1-3
CATSTMRQGGFGNTIYF
>TRBV5-4|TRBJ2-7
CASSRQGPYEQYF
>TRBV5-1|TRBJ1-2
CASSLVPNGGGYGYTF
>TRBV5-6|TRBJ1-1
CASSDGTGGDTEAFF
>TRBV15|TRBJ2-3
CATSSITDTQYF
>TRBV29-1|TRBJ1-2
CSVEDPGGNYGYTF
>TRBV6-1|TRBJ2-2
CASRDPLLNTGELFF
>TRBV7-9|TRBJ2-1
CASSPGLGGPENNEQFF
>TRBV7-9|TRBJ1-5
CASSLGDRDGNQPQHF
>TRBV6-4|TRBJ2-2
CASSDHRGRRTGELFF
>TRBV5-4|TRBJ1-1
CASSFRGQGNTEAFF
>TRBV5-1|TRBJ1-1
CASSLTGGTEAFF
>TRBV27|TRBJ1-2
CASGRQRYGYTF
>TRBV10-3|TRBJ2-7
CAVRTSGKDEQYF
>TRBV6-5|TRBJ1-5
CASSYGHGGSEAQHF
>TRBV6-5|TRBJ1-1
CASSSPARVVQEAFF
>TRBV12-5|TRBJ1-4
CASGVTGGGEKLFF
>TRBV19|TRBJ2-1
CASSPGQGGHEQFF
>TRBV6-7|TRBJ1-5
CASTRPSGTGGQPQHF
>TRBV7-2|TRBJ2-3
CASSLLAGGRSDTQYF
>TRBV6-5|TRBJ2-7
CASSHSLVQGWEQYF
>TRBV28|TRBJ1-2
CASSLYPGADYGYTF
>TRBV7-9|TRBJ2-7
CASSSTSGGPSYEQYF
>TRBV30|TRBJ2-2
CAWSVSRVRPNTGELFF
>TRBV28|TRBJ1-2
CASSQDRVGVSEFGGYTF
>TRBV4-2|TRBJ2-3
CASSQQRGGPTSTDTQYF
>TRBV4-1|TRBJ1-5
CASSQGANSNQPQHF
>TRBV11-1|TRBJ1-1
CASSSPAGVNMGTEAFF
>TRBV4-2|TRBJ1-5
CASSPGTGFDSNQPQHF
>TRBV5-5|TRBJ1-1
CASSRDIEAFF
>TRBV12-5|TRBJ1-1
CASGLAYQGVNKGTEAFF
>TRBV6-1|TRBJ1-1
CASSSKTVHTEAFF
>TRBV6-5|TRBJ1-3
CASSSDRSGNTIYF
>TRBV7-9|TRBJ2-1
CASSLWQVSYNEQFF
>TRBV5-1|TRBJ2-7
CASSTGQFYEQYF
>TRBV19|TRBJ1-2
CASSNGGYGYTF
>TRBV30|TRBJ2-4
CAWSLRLAGAKNIQYF
>TRBV28|TRBJ2-1
CASSRRSSYNEQFF
>TRBV9|TRBJ1-5
CASSVGTGASNQPQHF
>TRBV28|TRBJ1-5
CASSLGTKGGTNQPQHF
>TRBV11-3|TRBJ2-7
CASSNSGGSEQYF
>TRBV5-8|TRBJ1-2
CASSLIREGNYGYTF
>TRBV7-8|TRBJ2-3
CASSPPYDTQYF
>TRBV4-1|TRBJ2-5
CASSQVAGLGETQYF
>TRBV6-4|TRBJ2-6
CASSDSSLGSGANVLTF
>TRBV2|TRBJ1-5
CASSAGTPGGPQHF